These 3 T cell receptor beta chains originate from one sample sequenced in a study of regulatory T cells in long-lasting Graves disease. Time point given: newly diagnosed GD, antithyroid drugs for less than 3 months. PBMCs were the source of the RNA used for TCR sequencing. The TCR beta library used iRepertoire HTBI primers with Arm-PCR amplification of CDR3. TCRdb processed the multiplex PCR reads anew with MiXCR; each CDR3 protein has one entry. Of about 240,000 distinct CDR3 sequences in the sample, 20% to 25% are singletons; the top ten hold roughly 13%. The sequences come from peripheral blood mononuclear cells (PBMCs), collected at new diagnosis, from a patient treated with antithyroid drugs. The source is a female donor with Graves disease.

This clonotype appeared many times. The V gene is TRBV7-9, the J gene TRBJ1-2; D remains unclear. The CDR3 is 13 residues long. The germline V gene has CDR1 SEHNR and CDR2 FQNEAQ (reference sequence). Between the trimmed V and J ends, which lost 1 base and 4 bases, there was a span of 7 bases. The CDR3 DNA is TGTGCCAGCAGCTTAGGCGGACCCTATGGCTACACCTTC. It specifies CASSLGGPYGYTF.

In its sample, this clonotype was seen many times. J is TRBJ1-5 and V is TRBV2; D remains unclear. Trimming stripped 0 bases from V and 4 bases from J, with 10 bases between. The CDR3 runs to 15 residues. CDR1 and CDR2 (germline): SNHLY, FYNNEI. CDR3 loop: CASSEAVAANQPQHF. In nucleotides, the CDR3 is TGTGCCAGCAGTGAAGCGGTGGCAGCGAATCAGCCCCAGCATTTT.

As to this clonotype: One base away lies a much larger clone, so this may be a sequencing read error. The chain employs TRBV20-1 and TRBJ2-1; the match to TRBD2 covers 11 bases. The J segment lost 10 bases and the V segment lost 0 bases, leaving 14 bases of the junction unmatched. The CDR3 is 17 amino acids. The V gene's germline CDR1 is DFQATT and CDR2 SNEGSKA (reference sequence). The CDR3 spells CSARDKTSGVGSYEQFF. In nucleotides, the CDR3 is TGCAGTGCTAGAGACAAGACTAGCGGGGTAGGCTCCTACGAGCAGTTCTTC.